A selection of T cell receptor beta chains follows, all from one sample in a study of T-cell reconstitution after alpha-beta-depleted transplantation in children. TCRdb used MiXCR to reprocess the PCR reads, holding one entry per CDR3 protein. The sample has around 450,000 distinct CDR3 sequences; approximately 42% are singletons. The input for sequencing was PBMCs, taken before TCRalphabeta/CD19-depleted stem cell transplant. The source of these receptors is a girl aged 2 to 9 with aplastic anemia, due to receive a stem cell transplant. The CDR3 runs from the conserved cysteine through the conserved F or W. A D gene is named only where the DNA matches it firmly. Clone size appears in some rows only: once, few, many, or a class for an expanded clone.

v_gene: TRBV15; d_gene: TRBD1; j_gene: TRBJ2-3; abundance: few; CDR3nt: TGTGCCACCAGCGGACGGACAGGGGGCACAGATACGCAGTATTTT; CDR3aa: CATSGRTGGTDTQYF
v_gene: TRBV7-9; d_gene: TRBD1; j_gene: TRBJ2-4; abundance: NA; CDR3nt: TGTGCCAGCAGCCTTGACAGGGGCTCCAAAAACATTCAGTACTTC; CDR3aa: CASSLDRGSKNIQYF
v_gene: TRBV4-1; d_gene: NA; j_gene: TRBJ1-2; abundance: few; CDR3nt: TGCGCCAGCAGCCAACCTGGTGGTCAGGGGTATGGCTACACCTTC; CDR3aa: CASSQPGGQGYGYTF
v_gene: TRBV5-1; d_gene: NA; j_gene: TRBJ2-1; abundance: NA; CDR3nt: TGCGCCAGCAGAGAAGGGACGGCCAACAATGAGCAGTTCTTC; CDR3aa: CASREGTANNEQFF
v_gene: TRBV5-1; d_gene: TRBD1; j_gene: TRBJ2-7; abundance: NA; CDR3nt: TGCGCCAGCAGCCCGACAGGGGCCGAGCAGTACTTC; CDR3aa: CASSPTGAEQYF
v_gene: TRBV3-1; d_gene: NA; j_gene: TRBJ1-3; abundance: NA; CDR3nt: TGTGCCAGCAGCCAAGTGGTTCCGGACAGAAGCTCTGGAAACACCATATATTTT; CDR3aa: CASSQVVPDRSSGNTIYF
v_gene: TRBV7-9; d_gene: NA; j_gene: TRBJ1-1; abundance: few; CDR3nt: TGTGCCAGCAGCTTAGGGGGATATATTGACGGAGCTTTCTTT; CDR3aa: CASSLGGYIDGAFF
v_gene: TRBV4-1; d_gene: NA; j_gene: TRBJ2-2; abundance: many; CDR3nt: TGCGCCAGCAGCCAAGATATTGCGGGATCGAACACCGGGGAGCTGTTTTTT; CDR3aa: CASSQDIAGSNTGELFF
v_gene: TRBV12-3/TRBV12-4; d_gene: TRBD1; j_gene: TRBJ2-7; abundance: NA; CDR3nt: TGTGCCAGCAGCCGGACAGGGGCGTACGAGCAGTACTTC; CDR3aa: CASSRTGAYEQYF
v_gene: TRBV28; d_gene: NA; j_gene: TRBJ1-5; abundance: many; CDR3nt: TGTGCCAGCAGTGGGGGGCTACAGCCCCAGCATTTT; CDR3aa: CASSGGLQPQHF
v_gene: TRBV6-2/TRBV6-3; d_gene: NA; j_gene: TRBJ2-1; abundance: NA; CDR3nt: TGTGCCAGCAGTCCTCGGGACCCCGTCCTTACGCGACAGTTCTTC; CDR3aa: CASSPRDPVLTRQFF
v_gene: TRBV15; d_gene: TRBD2; j_gene: TRBJ2-7; abundance: NA; CDR3nt: TGTGCCACCAGCAGAGATCCCGGGGGGGAGCAGTACTTC; CDR3aa: CATSRDPGGEQYF
v_gene: TRBV28; d_gene: NA; j_gene: TRBJ1-6; abundance: few; CDR3nt: TGTGCCAGCAGTTATAATTCACCCCTCCACTTT; CDR3aa: CASSYNSPLHF
v_gene: TRBV5-1; d_gene: TRBD1; j_gene: TRBJ1-5; abundance: few; CDR3nt: TGCGCCAGCAGCGCCGGGACAGGGCACAATCAGCCCCAGCATTTT; CDR3aa: CASSAGTGHNQPQHF
v_gene: TRBV7-6; d_gene: NA; j_gene: TRBJ2-2; abundance: NA; CDR3nt: TGTGCCAGCACCCTCTATCAGGCCGGGGAGCTGTTTTTT; CDR3aa: CASTLYQAGELFF
v_gene: TRBV7-9; d_gene: TRBD2; j_gene: TRBJ2-1; abundance: few; CDR3nt: TGTGCCAGCAGCCCCGTTAGCGGGAGAGGGTACAATGAGCAGTTCTTC; CDR3aa: CASSPVSGRGYNEQFF
v_gene: TRBV27; d_gene: TRBD2; j_gene: TRBJ2-3; abundance: NA; CDR3nt: TGTGCCAGCAGTCCCGCGGTCCCGGGACTAGCCCTCGGCACAGATACGCAGTATTTT; CDR3aa: CASSPAVPGLALGTDTQYF
v_gene: TRBV10-2; d_gene: TRBD2; j_gene: TRBJ2-2; abundance: few; CDR3nt: TGCGCCAGCAGTAGCGGGAGGGCGGGAACCGGGGAGCTGTTTTTT; CDR3aa: CASSSGRAGTGELFF
v_gene: TRBV4-1; d_gene: NA; j_gene: TRBJ2-1; abundance: NA; CDR3nt: TGCGCCAGCAGACCCGTCAGAGGAGGAACCTACAATGAGCAGTTCTTC; CDR3aa: CASRPVRGGTYNEQFF
v_gene: TRBV28; d_gene: NA; j_gene: TRBJ2-5; abundance: few; CDR3nt: TGTGCCAGTTACTCCCAGGCGGGCCTATTAGAGACCCAGTACTTC; CDR3aa: CASYSQAGLLETQYF
v_gene: TRBV12-3/TRBV12-4; d_gene: NA; j_gene: TRBJ1-1; abundance: large; CDR3nt: TGTGCCAGCAGTTTGGGACCAAGCACTGAAGCTTTCTTT; CDR3aa: CASSLGPSTEAFF
v_gene: TRBV20-1; d_gene: NA; j_gene: TRBJ2-1; abundance: NA; CDR3nt: TGCAGTGCTAGAGTCCCGGGAGCGGCCCTACGTCACAATGAGCAGTTCTTC; CDR3aa: CSARVPGAALRHNEQFF
v_gene: TRBV5-1; d_gene: TRBD1; j_gene: TRBJ1-4; abundance: NA; CDR3nt: TGCGCCAGCAGCTCGGACAGGGTGGATGAAAAACTGTTTTTT; CDR3aa: CASSSDRVDEKLFF
v_gene: TRBV14; d_gene: NA; j_gene: TRBJ1-1; abundance: NA; CDR3nt: TGTGCCAGCAGCCAGGGACATCTGGTGACTGAAGCTTTCTTT; CDR3aa: CASSQGHLVTEAFF
v_gene: TRBV5-1; d_gene: NA; j_gene: TRBJ2-7; abundance: few; CDR3nt: TGCGCCAGCAGGGCGGTAGCCTCCTACGAGCAGTACTTC; CDR3aa: CASRAVASYEQYF
v_gene: TRBV12-3/TRBV12-4; d_gene: NA; j_gene: TRBJ1-2; abundance: many; CDR3nt: TGTGCCAGCCTTGGACGGGGTGTTAACTATGGCTACACCTTC; CDR3aa: CASLGRGVNYGYTF
v_gene: TRBV12-3/TRBV12-4; d_gene: NA; j_gene: TRBJ1-5; abundance: NA; CDR3nt: TGTGCCAGCAGCCGAGGGGGGCAGCCCCAGCATTTT; CDR3aa: CASSRGGQPQHF
v_gene: TRBV7-2; d_gene: NA; j_gene: TRBJ2-7; abundance: many; CDR3nt: TGTGCCAGCAGCTCGTCGACTGGGTCCTACGAGCAGTACTTC; CDR3aa: CASSSSTGSYEQYF
v_gene: TRBV9; d_gene: TRBD2; j_gene: TRBJ2-1; abundance: few; CDR3nt: TGTGCCAGCAGCGTTGGGACTAGCGGGAGGGAGCAGTTCTTC; CDR3aa: CASSVGTSGREQFF
v_gene: TRBV6-5; d_gene: NA; j_gene: TRBJ2-1; abundance: NA; CDR3nt: TGTGCCAGCAATTACTACGGTCCCAATGAGCAGTTCTTC; CDR3aa: CASNYYGPNEQFF
v_gene: TRBV5-1; d_gene: TRBD1; j_gene: TRBJ2-1; abundance: few; CDR3nt: TGCGCCAGCAGCTTGGCCTTGGGACAGCTCAATGAGCAGTTCTTC; CDR3aa: CASSLALGQLNEQFF
v_gene: TRBV5-1; d_gene: NA; j_gene: TRBJ1-5; abundance: many; CDR3nt: TGCGCCAGCAGCTTGGCCTCTGGGGGCAATCAGCCCCAGCATTTT; CDR3aa: CASSLASGGNQPQHF
v_gene: TRBV20-1; d_gene: NA; j_gene: TRBJ2-3; abundance: NA; CDR3nt: TGCAGTGGAAAGGCTAGCACAGATACGCAGTATTTT; CDR3aa: CSGKASTDTQYF
v_gene: TRBV2; d_gene: TRBD2; j_gene: TRBJ2-7; abundance: many; CDR3nt: TGTGCCAGCAGGGCTAGCGGGTCCTACGAGCAGTACTTC; CDR3aa: CASRASGSYEQYF
v_gene: TRBV5-4; d_gene: TRBD1; j_gene: TRBJ2-7; abundance: few; CDR3nt: TGTGCCAGCGGTGGGGGGACAGGGACGACCTACGAGCAGTACTTC; CDR3aa: CASGGGTGTTYEQYF
v_gene: TRBV6-1; d_gene: NA; j_gene: TRBJ2-3; abundance: NA; CDR3nt: TGTGCCAGCAGCCAAGACCCTCTGGGGACAGATACGCAGTATTTT; CDR3aa: CASSQDPLGTDTQYF
v_gene: TRBV20-1; d_gene: NA; j_gene: TRBJ1-1; abundance: NA; CDR3nt: TGCAGTGTTGCAGGACGCACTGAAGCTTTCTTT; CDR3aa: CSVAGRTEAFF